This paragraph reports one T cell receptor beta chain. Its antigen is unidentified. The sample comes from a study of shared clonotypes between healthy human individuals. The study's findings and limits: The genetic and exposure-history diversity represented was limited by few donors. Among four donors, approximately 4.6% of naive CD4 clonotypes were found in common. Shared clonotypes across all four donors exceeded non-shared ones in generation probability.

Several immunoSEQ 96-well plates shared each subset's DNA, each plate a replicate. Profiled with immunoSEQ multiplex PCR; TCRdb holds only in-frame clones, not every one. The sample contains over 2 million clones, about 94% of which appear only once. Trimming at V came to 3 bases and at J to 1 base, leaving 4 bases not matched to a gene. CDR1 is SGHRS, CDR2 YFSETQ, per germline. This CDR3 region has 18 residues. Naive CD8 cells comprised CD45RO-negative, CCR7-positively selected cells, excluding terminally differentiated effector memory CD45RA+ cells. The receptor was derived from a man aged 18 to 30 in good health. Material for sequencing was naive CD8+ T cells sorted from blood. The chain has TRBV5-1 and TRBJ2-1; TRBD2 aligns across 16 bases. The DNA for the CDR3 is TGCGCCAGCAGCTCGGGACTAGCGGGGGGGCAGTCCTACAATGAGCAGTTCTTC. The encoded protein is CASSSGLAGGQSYNEQFF. Full variable domain (outside the CDR3, taken from reference TRBV5-1 and TRBJ2-1): KAGVTQTPRYLIKTRGQQVTLSCSPISGHRSVSWYQQTPGQGLQFLFEYFSETQRNKGNFPGRFSGRQFSNSRSEMNVSTLELGDSALYLCASSSGLAGGQSYNEQFFGPGTRLTVL.